This is a list of T cell receptor beta chains from one sample in a study of cytomegalovirus exposure and HLA in healthy donors. The assay was immunoSEQ multiplex PCR, and TCRdb's table has in-frame clones only and misses some. The sample lists around 280,000 clones; about 90% were seen once. Sequencing was performed on PBMCs. Receptor source: a woman between 18 and 29 years old in good health and CMV-seronegative. Each CDR3 is given with its conserved first and last residue. A D gene is named only where the DNA matches it firmly. Some rows have no size entry. The others give once, few or many, or a class for an expanded clone.

CDR3nt: TGTGCCAGCGGGAGGAACACTGAAGCTTTCTTT
CDR3aa: CASGRNTEAFF
j_gene: TRBJ1-1
v_gene: TRBV6-5
d_gene: .
abundance: .

CDR3nt: TGTGCCAGCAGCTCGGACAGGGGTTATTCACCCCTCCACTTT
CDR3aa: CASSSDRGYSPLHF
j_gene: TRBJ1-6
v_gene: TRBV11-1
d_gene: TRBD1
abundance: .

CDR3nt: TGTGCCAGCAGGGCTAGCGGGGGGGCCTTGTTCTTC
CDR3aa: CASRASGGALFF
j_gene: TRBJ2-1
v_gene: TRBV6-4
d_gene: TRBD2
abundance: .

CDR3nt: TGTGCCTCGCGGGACAGGGATCGGACAAATTCACCCCTCCACTTT
CDR3aa: CASRDRDRTNSPLHF
j_gene: TRBJ1-6
v_gene: TRBV10-3
d_gene: TRBD1
abundance: .

CDR3nt: TGTGCCACCAAGAGTGTGATGCAAGAGACCCAGTACTTC
CDR3aa: CATKSVMQETQYF
j_gene: TRBJ2-5
v_gene: TRBV15
d_gene: .
abundance: .

CDR3nt: TGTGCCAGCAGTGAACGGACAGGGGTCACTGAAGCTTTCTTT
CDR3aa: CASSERTGVTEAFF
j_gene: TRBJ1-1
v_gene: TRBV6-1
d_gene: TRBD1
abundance: .

CDR3nt: TGCAGCGTTGAAGCGGACAGGGTACGTGACTATGGCTACACCTTC
CDR3aa: CSVEADRVRDYGYTF
j_gene: TRBJ1-2
v_gene: TRBV29-1
d_gene: TRBD1
abundance: .

CDR3nt: TGTGCCAGCAGCTTAGAGGGGACAGGGGGCTGTGGCTACACCTTC
CDR3aa: CASSLEGTGGCGYTF
j_gene: TRBJ1-2
v_gene: TRBV7-9
d_gene: TRBD1
abundance: .

CDR3nt: TGTGCCAGCAGTTCCCGGGACAGGCGAACACTTTTGAACACTGAAGCTTTCTTT
CDR3aa: CASSSRDRRTLLNTEAFF
j_gene: TRBJ1-1
v_gene: TRBV27
d_gene: TRBD1
abundance: .

CDR3nt: TGTGCCAGCAGCGTAGAGGGGCCCTACAGGGGGCGGCACACTGAAGCTTTCTTT
CDR3aa: CASSVEGPYRGRHTEAFF
j_gene: TRBJ1-1
v_gene: TRBV9
d_gene: TRBD1
abundance: once

CDR3nt: TGTGCCAGCAGCAAGACCGGAGGGACCGGCAATGAGCAGTTCTTC
CDR3aa: CASSKTGGTGNEQFF
j_gene: TRBJ2-1
v_gene: TRBV6-4
d_gene: .
abundance: .

CDR3nt: TGTGCCAGCAGCCCTGCGGGGCGCGGTTACGAGCAGTACTTC
CDR3aa: CASSPAGRGYEQYF
j_gene: TRBJ2-7
v_gene: TRBV9
d_gene: .
abundance: .

CDR3nt: TGTGCCAGCAGTCAGCGGGGGGGCCCAGATACGCAGTATTTT
CDR3aa: CASSQRGGPDTQYF
j_gene: TRBJ2-3
v_gene: TRBV25-1
d_gene: TRBD2
abundance: .

CDR3nt: TGTTCCAGCACCCCACAGGGGACAGGGACTCGAATAGTAGGCTACACCTTC
CDR3aa: CSSTPQGTGTRIVGYTF
j_gene: TRBJ1-2
v_gene: TRBV7-9
d_gene: TRBD1
abundance: .

CDR3nt: TGCGCCAGCAGCCAAGTAAGGAGCGGCTCTGGCACCGGGGAGCTGTTTTTT
CDR3aa: CASSQVRSGSGTGELFF
j_gene: TRBJ2-2
v_gene: TRBV4-1
d_gene: .
abundance: .

CDR3nt: TGCGCCAGCAGTGGACGTGACAGGGGGCCAGGCGAGCAGTACTTC
CDR3aa: CASSGRDRGPGEQYF
j_gene: TRBJ2-7
v_gene: TRBV10-2
d_gene: TRBD1
abundance: once

CDR3nt: TGTGCCTGGAATTTTCAGGGAGGCCAAGAGACCCAGTACTTC
CDR3aa: CAWNFQGGQETQYF
j_gene: TRBJ2-5
v_gene: TRBV30
d_gene: .
abundance: .

CDR3nt: TGTGCCAGCAGCTTAGGGGGAGGGGTCGGCGGCTACACCTTC
CDR3aa: CASSLGGGVGGYTF
j_gene: TRBJ1-2
v_gene: TRBV11-2
d_gene: .
abundance: .

CDR3nt: TGTGCCAGCAGCGTCGGGGGAACAACCTACGAGCAGTACTTC
CDR3aa: CASSVGGTTYEQYF
j_gene: TRBJ2-7
v_gene: TRBV5-4
d_gene: .
abundance: .

CDR3nt: TGCGCCAGCAGCTTTGACAGTAAACTTGAAGCTTTCTTT
CDR3aa: CASSFDSKLEAFF
j_gene: TRBJ1-1
v_gene: TRBV5-1
d_gene: .
abundance: .

CDR3nt: TGTGCCAGCAGTGAGGGCCAGGGGCATCAGCCCCAGCATTTT
CDR3aa: CASSEGQGHQPQHF
j_gene: TRBJ1-5
v_gene: TRBV2
d_gene: .
abundance: .

CDR3nt: TGTGCCAGCAGTCAAGGGGGCCTCCAAGAGACCCAGTACTTC
CDR3aa: CASSQGGLQETQYF
j_gene: TRBJ2-5
v_gene: TRBV6-5
d_gene: TRBD1
abundance: .

CDR3nt: TGTGCCAGCAGTTCCTCTGGACAGGACCATGAAGCTTTCTTT
CDR3aa: CASSSSGQDHEAFF
j_gene: TRBJ1-1
v_gene: TRBV6-5
d_gene: TRBD1
abundance: .

CDR3nt: TGTGCCAGCAGTTACCTCCTATTTAGCAACACTGAAGCTTTCTTT
CDR3aa: CASSYLLFSNTEAFF
j_gene: TRBJ1-1
v_gene: TRBV6-5
d_gene: .
abundance: .

CDR3nt: TGTGCCTGGAGTGTACCCCTAGCGGGGGATACCCTCTCTGGGGCCAACGTCCTGACTTTC
CDR3aa: CAWSVPLAGDTLSGANVLTF
j_gene: TRBJ2-6
v_gene: TRBV30
d_gene: TRBD2
abundance: .

CDR3nt: TGTGCCAGCAGGTCGACAGGGGCCAATTCACCCCTCCACTTT
CDR3aa: CASRSTGANSPLHF
j_gene: TRBJ1-6
v_gene: TRBV2
d_gene: TRBD1
abundance: .

CDR3nt: TGTGCCAGCTCTTCAGGTAGTCTGAATGGCTACACCTTC
CDR3aa: CASSSGSLNGYTF
j_gene: TRBJ1-2
v_gene: TRBV18
d_gene: .
abundance: .

CDR3nt: TGTGCCAGCAGTTACACCACTAGCGGGGGGCTTTATCTCAATGAGCAGTTCTTC
CDR3aa: CASSYTTSGGLYLNEQFF
j_gene: TRBJ2-1
v_gene: TRBV25-1
d_gene: TRBD2
abundance: .

CDR3nt: TGTGCCTGGAGTGTAAACAGGGCTTACGAGCAGTACTTC
CDR3aa: CAWSVNRAYEQYF
j_gene: TRBJ2-7
v_gene: TRBV30
d_gene: .
abundance: .

CDR3nt: TGTGCCAGCAGCGTAGGAAGAGAGAGGGACACTGAAGCTTTCTTT
CDR3aa: CASSVGRERDTEAFF
j_gene: TRBJ1-1
v_gene: TRBV9
d_gene: .
abundance: .

CDR3nt: TGTGCCAGTAGTATGGGCTCCACTCTGGGCAGCGAGCAGTACTTC
CDR3aa: CASSMGSTLGSEQYF
j_gene: TRBJ2-7
v_gene: TRBV19
d_gene: .
abundance: .

CDR3nt: TGTGCCAGCAGTGAAGGGACTAGCGGGTTCCGGGAGCTGTTTTTT
CDR3aa: CASSEGTSGFRELFF
j_gene: TRBJ2-2
v_gene: TRBV6-1
d_gene: TRBD2
abundance: .

CDR3nt: TGTGCCAGCAGCCCATGGGGAGATTTGACAGATACGCAGTATTTT
CDR3aa: CASSPWGDLTDTQYF
j_gene: TRBJ2-3
v_gene: TRBV9
d_gene: .
abundance: .

CDR3nt: TGTGCCAGCAGGCGGGGCACCCAAGAGACCCAGTACTTC
CDR3aa: CASRRGTQETQYF
j_gene: TRBJ2-5
v_gene: TRBV6-5
d_gene: .
abundance: once

CDR3nt: TGCGCCAGCACCGACCTTACAGGGAACTATGGCTACACCTTC
CDR3aa: CASTDLTGNYGYTF
j_gene: TRBJ1-2
v_gene: TRBV5-1
d_gene: .
abundance: .

CDR3nt: TGTGCCAGCAGTGACGCGAGTGCCTTC
CDR3aa: CASSDASAF
j_gene: TRBJ1-2
v_gene: TRBV6-4
d_gene: .
abundance: .

CDR3nt: TGTGCCTGGAGTGTAGGGACAGGGATTTACAATGAGCAGTTCTTC
CDR3aa: CAWSVGTGIYNEQFF
j_gene: TRBJ2-1
v_gene: TRBV30
d_gene: TRBD1
abundance: .

CDR3nt: TGTGCCAGCAGCCCCTGGACAGCTCCAAATGAAAAACTGTTTTTT
CDR3aa: CASSPWTAPNEKLFF
j_gene: TRBJ1-4
v_gene: TRBV7-9
d_gene: .
abundance: .

CDR3nt: TGCGCCAGCAGGAACGGACAGACGTTTGGAGCTTTCTTT
CDR3aa: CASRNGQTFGAFF
j_gene: TRBJ1-1
v_gene: TRBV10-2
d_gene: .
abundance: once

CDR3nt: TGTGCCAGCAGCGTTACCGGGGGGGCGCGGAATGAGCAGTTCTTC
CDR3aa: CASSVTGGARNEQFF
j_gene: TRBJ2-1
v_gene: TRBV9
d_gene: TRBD2
abundance: .

CDR3nt: TGTGCCAGCAGTCTAATGAGTGTCGGGGAGCTGTTTTTT
CDR3aa: CASSLMSVGELFF
j_gene: TRBJ2-2
v_gene: TRBV7-3
d_gene: .
abundance: .

CDR3nt: TGTGCCAGCAGCAACCGACAGCACACTGAAGCTTTCTTT
CDR3aa: CASSNRQHTEAFF
j_gene: TRBJ1-1
v_gene: TRBV7-2
d_gene: .
abundance: .

CDR3nt: TGTGCCAGCAGCTTAGTTCCGGGGGAGCTGTTTTTT
CDR3aa: CASSLVPGELFF
j_gene: TRBJ2-2
v_gene: TRBV11-2
d_gene: .
abundance: .

CDR3nt: TGTGCCAGCAGCTATGAAGGGACAGGGGCTCAAGAGACCCAGTACTTC
CDR3aa: CASSYEGTGAQETQYF
j_gene: TRBJ2-5
v_gene: TRBV7-9
d_gene: TRBD1
abundance: .

CDR3nt: TGTGCCAGCAGCCCGGGACTAGCGGGGGGCACGAATTTTAACACCGGGGAGCTGTTTTTT
CDR3aa: CASSPGLAGGTNFNTGELFF
j_gene: TRBJ2-2
v_gene: TRBV9
d_gene: TRBD2
abundance: once

CDR3nt: TGTGCCAGCAGCCCCCGGACTAGCGTAGCAGATACGCAGTATTTT
CDR3aa: CASSPRTSVADTQYF
j_gene: TRBJ2-3
v_gene: TRBV2
d_gene: TRBD2
abundance: .

CDR3nt: TGTGCCAGCAGTCCGCGGGGAGCTCAGACCTACAATGAGCAGTTCTTC
CDR3aa: CASSPRGAQTYNEQFF
j_gene: TRBJ2-1
v_gene: TRBV2
d_gene: .
abundance: .

CDR3nt: TGTGCCAGCAGTATCACTAGCAGTCCGGGGTCCCCAGATACGCAGTATTTT
CDR3aa: CASSITSSPGSPDTQYF
j_gene: TRBJ2-3
v_gene: TRBV5-6
d_gene: .
abundance: .

CDR3nt: TGTGCCAGCAGTTACTCTTCCCAGGGTGCCTACGAGCAGTACTTC
CDR3aa: CASSYSSQGAYEQYF
j_gene: TRBJ2-7
v_gene: TRBV6-6
d_gene: .
abundance: .

CDR3nt: TGTGCCATCACGGCAACAGGGGCCTCCTACGAGCAGTACTTC
CDR3aa: CAITATGASYEQYF
j_gene: TRBJ2-7
v_gene: TRBV10-3
d_gene: TRBD1
abundance: .

CDR3nt: TGTGCCAGCAGTGAAAACAGAGATAATTCCCCCCTCCACTTT
CDR3aa: CASSENRDNSPLHF
j_gene: TRBJ1-6
v_gene: TRBV6-1
d_gene: .
abundance: .

CDR3nt: TGTGCCAGCAGCGCCGAGATAGGGGCACAAAAACTGTTTTTT
CDR3aa: CASSAEIGAQKLFF
j_gene: TRBJ1-4
v_gene: TRBV9
d_gene: .
abundance: .

CDR3nt: TGTGCCAGCAGCTTAATTTCAGGGGTAGCGGGGTGGAATGAGCAGTTCTTC
CDR3aa: CASSLISGVAGWNEQFF
j_gene: TRBJ2-1
v_gene: TRBV11-2
d_gene: TRBD2
abundance: .